These 5 T cell receptor beta chains were all obtained from the same sample, sequenced in a study of tissue T cells after allogeneic stem cell transplantation (dated by TCRdb to between 2021 and 2022). Library method: the immunoSEQ multiplex PCR assay. As stored in TCRdb, this immuneACCESS dataset retains in-frame rearrangements with V and J assigned. A fraction of the clones does not appear; measured against another copy, unresolved V genes explain less than half of the discrepancy, and the remainder lacks a known reason. In all, the sample holds several thousand clones, and roughly 48% of those were seen once. The ten most abundant clones make up 10% of the sample. In the paper's terms, the time point label means: mouse harvest day 7 after allogeneic transplant. Mouse grafts combined 10^7 T-cell-depleted bone marrow cells with 10^6 splenic CD5+ T cells, given via tail vein injection. The specimen sequenced was gut tissue. The receptors were gathered from a female BALB/c mouse given C57BL/6 T cells with graft-versus-host disease after an allogeneic hematopoietic cell transplant.

With regard to this clone: All gene names here are mouse names. The DNA ends 1 residue before the CDR3 does, and the rest of the CDR3 is filled in from the germline J gene. The chain uses TRBV16 and TRBJ2-1; no clear D. Deletions cut 0 bases from V and 0 bases from J, with 3 bases between. The CDR3 loop spans 14 amino acids. Germline V gene data show CDR1 as SGHSA and CDR2 as FRNQAP. The CDR3 here is CASSLDGNYAEQFF. CDR3 DNA (partial): TGTGCAAGCAGCTTAGACGGTAACTATGCTGAGCAGTTC.

This clone rates as large (0.1 to 1%). Gene names are mouse gene names. The read ends 1 residue before the CDR3 terminus; that terminus is restored from the germline J gene. This chain uses TRBV16 with TRBJ2-3; weak D call: TRBD2 (6 bases). This CDR3 is built from 15 residues. The V and J ends lost 1 base and 0 bases respectively, with 8 bases between them. Germline V gene data show CDR1 as SGHSA and CDR2 as FRNQAP. CDR3 amino acids: CASSLAGASAETLYF. CDR3 DNA (partial): TGTGCAAGCAGCTTAGCTGGGGCTAGTGCAGAAACGCTGTAT.

This clone is labeled large. Mouse germline and gene names are used. The CDR3 goes on 1 residue after the read ends, and that part is filled in from the germline J gene. V usage is TRBV12-1 and J usage is TRBJ2-1; 8 bases map to TRBD2. Germline CDR1 SGHSN, CDR2 HYEKVE. The V gene end was trimmed by 0 bases and the J gene end by 3 bases; junction bases not matched to a gene: 0. This CDR3 comprises 14 residues. CDR3 residues: CASSLDWGYAEQFF. The part of the CDR3 DNA that was read is TGTGCCAGCTCTCTCGACTGGGGCTATGCTGAGCAGTTC. Combining the CDR3 with reference TRBV12-1 and TRBJ2-1 gives the whole variable domain DSGVVQSPRHIIKEKGGRSVLTCIPISGHSNVVWYQQTLGKELKFLIQHYEKVERDKGFLPSRFSVQQFDDYHSEMNMSALELEDSAMYFCASSLDWGYAEQFFGPGTRLTVL.

Points on this clone: Gene names denote mouse genes. Read sequence stops 1 residue before the CDR3 end, and the germline J gene provides the missing end. The chain has TRBV3 and TRBJ2-4, with 9 bases identical to TRBD2. Germline trimming cut 3 bases from V and 3 bases from J; bases unmatched to any gene: 1. Germline V gives CDR1 SNHLY, CDR2 FYNGKV (reference sequence). The CDR3 extends over 14 amino acids. The DNA read from the CDR3 is TGTGCCAGCAGCTTGACTGGGGGACAAAACACCTTGTAC. It codes for CASSLTGGQNTLY. The CDR3 in full is CASSLTGGQNTLYF.

Concerning this clone: Germline and genes: mouse. Coverage ceases 1 residue before the CDR3 finishes, and the germline J gene fills in the end. This rearrangement joins TRBV12-2 to TRBJ2-5, with D perhaps TRBD2 (6 bases). The CDR3 runs 15 residues. Germline CDR1 is SGHLS and CDR2 is HYDKME. V dropped 1 base and J dropped 0 bases, with 10 bases sitting between them. The DNA read from the CDR3 is TGTGCCAGCTCTCTGACTGGTCTTAACCAAGACACCCAGTAC. This gives the protein CASSLTGLNQDTQY. The full CDR3 protein reads CASSLTGLNQDTQYF.